This T cell receptor (beta chain) originates from a study of response to subunit inactivated influenza vaccine. Comment on this clonotype: Its antigen is not identified.

From the RT-PCR reads, TCRdb called clonotypes with MiXCR, one entry per CDR3 protein. The table includes under 550,000 distinct CDR3 sequences, about 8% detected once. General study findings and limits: The authors offered the suggestion that each seasonal influenza vaccination recruits few new T cells.

The CDR3 loop spans 13 amino acids. The germline V gene encodes CDR1 SGHRS and CDR2 YFSETQ. V dropped 1 base and J dropped 9 bases, with 13 bases sitting between them. The specimen was PBMCs from blood, collected less than 25 months after vaccination. The genes are TRBV5-1 and TRBJ2-5, with D tentatively TRBD1 or TRBD2 (5 bases each). This receptor was taken from a man between 45 and 75 years old who received an inactivated influenza vaccine. CDR3 loop: CASSLNRGESQYF. The CDR3 nucleotides are TGCGCCAGCAGCTTGAATAGAGGGGAATCCCAGTACTTC. The full variable domain, rest sourced from reference TRBV5-1 and TRBJ2-5, is KAGVTQTPRYLIKTRGQQVTLSCSPISGHRSVSWYQQTPGQGLQFLFEYFSETQRNKGNFPGRFSGRQFSNSRSEMNVSTLELGDSALYLCASSLNRGESQYFGPGTRLLVL.